This T cell receptor (beta chain) was identified in a study of T-cell memory formation after mild COVID-19. For the study at large: TCR clusters were mostly confined to one donor each. Whole-study results and caveats: Clones that shrank (day 15 to 85) were balanced CD4/CD8, whereas later expanders leaned CD4+. CD4+ clones that contracted lay mainly in CM and EM; CD8+ ones lay in EMRA.

UMIs and sample barcodes were carried by the TCR alpha and TCR beta cDNA libraries that 5'RACE produced using constant-segment primers. In TCRdb, the 5' RACE reads were re-called with MiXCR into one record per CDR3 protein. Of 380,000 or so distinct CDR3 sequences listed, about 15% are singletons. Trimming cost V 5 bases and J 10 bases; bases outside gene matches: 4. The CDR3 covers 13 residues. CDR1 and CDR2 (germline): SGHVS, FQNEAQ. A word on this clonotype: Antigen: not known.

The rearrangement joins TRBV7-8 to TRBJ1-4; 10 bases line up with TRBD1. The receptor was isolated from a man between 18 and 35 years old who had mild COVID-19 (a few samples of this study predate the infection). Cell type and time point are not known. The specimen sequenced was PBMCs or a T cell subset sorted from them (not recorded which). The CDR3 sequence is CASSIGTGAKLFF. The DNA for the CDR3 is TGTGCCAGCAGCATCGGGACAGGGGCAAAACTGTTTTTT.